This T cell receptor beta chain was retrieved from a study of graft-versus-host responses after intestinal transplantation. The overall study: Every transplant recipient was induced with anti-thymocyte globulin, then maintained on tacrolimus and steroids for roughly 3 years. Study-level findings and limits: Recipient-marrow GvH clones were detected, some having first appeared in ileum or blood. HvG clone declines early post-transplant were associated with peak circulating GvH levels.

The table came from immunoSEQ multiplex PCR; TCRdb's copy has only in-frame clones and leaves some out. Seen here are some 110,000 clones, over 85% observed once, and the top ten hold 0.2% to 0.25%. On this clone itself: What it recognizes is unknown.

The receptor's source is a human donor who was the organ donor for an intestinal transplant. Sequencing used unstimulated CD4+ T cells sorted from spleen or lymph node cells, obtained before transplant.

The CDR3, as DNA: TGTGCCAGAAGACCGTCCGTTGCACCCCAGCATTTT. This translates into CARRPSVAPQHF. The chain employs TRBV5-3 and TRBJ1-5; D gene unclear. TRBV5-3 is sorted into the ORF group, with uncertain function. The length of the CDR3 is 12 residues. Trimming took 5 bases from V and 10 from J, leaving 13 bases between them.